The 13 T cell receptor beta chains reported below all come from one sample, sequenced in a study of T cell responses to AZD1222 COVID-19 vaccine. Method: immunoSEQ multiplex PCR; TCRdb's copy keeps in-frame clones and lacks some. The sample shows 100,000 to 150,000 clones, roughly nine tenths of them seen only once. The sample consisted of peripheral blood, taken on day 0 of AZD1222 vaccination. These receptor sequences come from an adult in good health.

This clone was found a few times. CDR3 sequence reads: CASSLYNSGTEAFF. In DNA form, the CDR3 reads TGTGCCAGCAGCCTATATAATTCCGGCACTGAAGCTTTCTTT. V gene TRBV6-5 combines with J gene TRBJ1-1; unclear D gene. The CDR3 sequence is 14 residues long. Trimming took off 6 bases at V and 4 bases at J, with 15 bases between the two ends. CDR1 and CDR2 (germline): MNHEY, SVGAGI.

The chain is built from TRBV6-5 and TRBJ1-1, with 8 bases fitting TRBD1. Germline assignment: CDR1 MNHEY and CDR2 SVGAGI. CDR3 length equals 15 residues. The junction had 11 bases not matched to a gene; V was cut back by 5 bases and J by 6 bases. The CDR3 loop reads CASSTTTGEIAEAFF. The CDR3 bases are TGTGCCAGCAGTACGACGACAGGGGAAATCGCTGAAGCTTTCTTT.

This clone was seen a single time. In nucleotides, the CDR3 is TGTGCCAGAAGCTTGAGCAGCAGGGGAGAGGCTACGCAGTATTTT. Protein: CARSLSSRGEATQYF. The chain recombines TRBV5-3 with TRBJ2-3; possible D gene TRBD1, 6 bases. TRBV5-3 is marked as an open reading frame, function uncertain. CDR3 length: 15 amino acids. With 1 base removed from V and 8 bases from J, the gap between germline ends came to 17 bases.

The CDR3 loop is CSVVGRGWNTEAFF. DNA for the CDR3: TGCAGCGTTGTCGGCAGGGGCTGGAACACTGAAGCTTTCTTT. The V and J genes are TRBV29-1 and TRBJ1-1; possibly TRBD1 for D (6 bases). The V end lost 4 bases, the J end lost 1 base, and 13 bases lay between the germline ends. The length of the CDR3 is 14 residues. Germline V CDR1 and CDR2: SQVTM, ANQGSEA.

The rearrangement links TRBV4-3 to TRBJ1-4; TRBD1 aligns across 8 bases. V lost 3 bases to trimming and J lost 1 base; unmatched junction nucleotides: 4. Looked up from germline, CDR1 is LGHNA and CDR2 is YSLEER. CDR3 size: 16 residues. The CDR3 DNA is TGCGCCAGCAGCCATGGACAGGGTATAACTAATGAAAAACTGTTTTTT. Protein product: CASSHGQGITNEKLFF.

The chain couples TRBV19 to TRBJ1-5; 8 positions match TRBD1. The CDR3 sequence is 15 residues long. Germline CDR1 reads LNHDA; CDR2 reads SQIVND (reference sequence). J lost 2 bases, V lost 6 bases, and 6 bases had no gene match. CDR3 in DNA: TGTGCCAGTAGCCAGGACAGGGTAGGCAATCAGCCCCAGCATTTT. As protein: CASSQDRVGNQPQHF.

V is TRBV10-3 and J is TRBJ1-3, with 9 bases aligning to TRBD1. There are 17 residues in the CDR3. J gave up 1 base and V 2 bases, and 6 bases lay outside the gene matches. Germline V gene data show CDR1 as ENHRY and CDR2 as SYGVKD. The CDR3 reads CAISETTGGSSGNTIYF. In nucleotides, the CDR3 is TGTGCCATCAGTGAGACCACAGGGGGCTCATCTGGAAACACCATATATTTT.

V is TRBV12-3 or TRBV12-4 and J is TRBJ1-6; D remains unclear. The CDR3 loop spans 12 amino acids. Trimming shortened V by 6 bases and J by 10 bases, and 10 bases separated the two germline ends. CDR3 loop: CASRASRSPLHF. In nucleotides, the CDR3 is TGTGCCAGCAGGGCCTCGCGGTCACCCCTCCACTTT.

The chain combines TRBV2 with TRBJ1-1; the D gene is possibly TRBD1 (5 bases). Germline V CDR1 and CDR2: SNHLY, FYNNEI. With 6 bases removed from V and 9 bases from J, the gap between germline ends came to 20 bases. The CDR3 contains 14 residues. CDR3 region: CASRVYEGREKAFF. The CDR3 DNA is TGTGCCAGCAGGGTCTATGAGGGACGTGAAAAAGCTTTCTTT.

This chain uses TRBV19 with TRBJ1-1, with D unclear. The CDR3 sequence is 13 residues long. Trimming shortened V by 8 bases and J by 0 bases, and 10 bases separated the two germline ends. The germline V gene has CDR1 LNHDA and CDR2 SQIVND (reference sequence). CDR3 protein: CASSGGLNTEAFF. The CDR3 nucleotides read TGTGCCAGTTCGGGCGGATTGAACACTGAAGCTTTCTTT.

V gene TRBV28 combines with J gene TRBJ1-3, with TRBD1 identical over 10 bases. Trimming took 5 bases from V and 4 from J; bases not matched to a gene: 8. The CDR3 runs 16 residues. CDR1 is MDHEN, CDR2 SYDVKM, per germline. The CDR3 coding sequence is TGTGCCAGCAGTCCGCCGGGACAGGGGTGGGGAAACACCATATATTTT. Protein sequence: CASSPPGQGWGNTIYF.

The DNA for the CDR3 is TGTGCCAGCAGGGACAGAATGGGAAATCAGCCCCAGCATTTT. It codes for CASRDRMGNQPQHF. The chain recombines TRBV6-5 with TRBJ1-5; D possibly corresponds to TRBD1 (6 bases). The CDR3 totals 14 residues. The germline V gene has CDR1 MNHEY and CDR2 SVGAGI. With 6 bases removed from V and 4 bases from J, the gap between germline ends came to 13 bases.

On this clone: A read error may produce the germline difference seen at one junction end. The V call is TRBV5-6, the J call TRBJ1-6; D may be TRBD1 (5 bases). Germline V gene lookup returns CDR1 SGHDT and CDR2 YYEEEE. The CDR3 has 14 amino acids. The DNA for the CDR3 is TGTGTCAGCAGCTTCGACGGAGACAGTTCACCCCTCCACTTT. Amino acid sequence: CVSSFDGDSSPLHF.